The TCR beta chain under discussion was sequenced for a study of blood T cells in healthy people across ages. This CDR3 has 15 residues. Trimming pared 1 base from V and 7 bases from J, leaving 14 bases between. The germline V gene has CDR1 SGHTA and CDR2 FQGTGA. General study findings and limits: Higher diversity, along with more naive CD4+ cells, distinguished long-lived donors from aged donors. Significant beta diversity loss was already apparent by age approximately 38, declining roughly linearly.

This clonotype was seen repeatedly, ten times or more. The antigen is not known. Ranging in age from about 6 to 90, the donors were healthy Caucasian individuals from Russia. Each of the donors had 8 to 10 milliliters of peripheral blood drawn into EDTA-treated Vacutainer tubes. Primed by a sample-barcoded 5' primer and a J-beta primer mix, a second PCR proceeded for roughly 7 to 12 cycles. One entry per CDR3 protein, called by TCRdb with MiXCR from the 5' RACE reads. The table has fewer than 750,000 distinct CDR3 sequences, more than 45% seen once. This sequence originates from a woman of 80 years or more in good health. The rearrangement joins TRBV7-3 to TRBJ2-4; D is possibly TRBD2 (6 bases). Material for sequencing was blood. The CDR3 coding sequence is TGTGCCAGCAGCTTAAACGGACGGGAGAGGAACATTCAGTACTTC. This translates into CASSLNGRERNIQYF.